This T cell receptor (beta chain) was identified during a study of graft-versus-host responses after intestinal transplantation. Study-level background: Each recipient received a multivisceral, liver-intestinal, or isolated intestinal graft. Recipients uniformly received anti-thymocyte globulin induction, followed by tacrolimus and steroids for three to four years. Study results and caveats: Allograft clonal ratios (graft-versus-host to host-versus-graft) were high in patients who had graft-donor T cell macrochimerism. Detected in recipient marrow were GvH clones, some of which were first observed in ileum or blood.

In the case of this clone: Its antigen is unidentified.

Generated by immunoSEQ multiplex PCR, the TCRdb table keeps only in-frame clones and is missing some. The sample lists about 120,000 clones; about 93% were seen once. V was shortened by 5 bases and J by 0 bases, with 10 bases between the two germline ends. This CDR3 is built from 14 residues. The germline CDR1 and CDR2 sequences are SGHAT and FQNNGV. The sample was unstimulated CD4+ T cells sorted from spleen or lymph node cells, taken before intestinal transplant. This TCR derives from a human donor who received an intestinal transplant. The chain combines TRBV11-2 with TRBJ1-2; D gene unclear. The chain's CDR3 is CASSLGGPNYGYTF. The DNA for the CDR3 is TGTGCCAGCAGCCTTGGCGGGCCTAACTATGGCTACACCTTC.